A selection of T cell receptor beta chains follows, all from one sample in a study of OX40 agonist ivuxolimab in advanced cancers. The table came from immunoSEQ multiplex PCR; TCRdb's copy has only in-frame clones and leaves some out. The sample includes 91,000 or so clones, about nine tenths of them seen just once. Sample: CD4+ or CD8+ T cells sorted from blood, taken in a trial of the OX40 agonist ivuxolimab. These receptors were obtained from an adult with an advanced solid tumor such as melanoma, head and neck, liver or kidney cancer. Both conserved end residues are part of each CDR3. The order of the fields is D gene, V gene, clone size, J gene, CDR3 protein, CDR3 DNA. The D gene is left open where the match is weak. Some rows mark clone size as missing; the rest say once, few, many or name a class of expanded clone.

D gene: TRBD1; V gene: TRBV2; clone size: -; J gene: TRBJ1-2; CDR3 protein: CASSATLSTGSGGYTF; CDR3 DNA: TGTGCCAGCAGCGCAACCCTCTCGACAGGGAGCGGTGGCTACACCTTC
D gene: -; V gene: TRBV28; clone size: few; J gene: TRBJ1-2; CDR3 protein: CASSLSSQGGGYTF; CDR3 DNA: TGTGCCAGCAGTTTATCTTCCCAGGGTGGTGGCTACACCTTC
D gene: -; V gene: TRBV18; clone size: -; J gene: TRBJ2-3; CDR3 protein: CASSPSGHSTDTQYF; CDR3 DNA: TGTGCCAGCTCACCATCGGGACATAGCACAGATACGCAGTATTTT
D gene: -; V gene: TRBV7-2; clone size: -; J gene: TRBJ2-7; CDR3 protein: CASSPQEAQYF; CDR3 DNA: TGTGCCAGCAGCCCACAGGAGGCGCAGTACTTC
D gene: -; V gene: TRBV5-1; clone size: few; J gene: TRBJ2-3; CDR3 protein: CASSSGTDTQYF; CDR3 DNA: TGCGCCAGCAGCTCCGGGACAGATACGCAGTATTTT
D gene: TRBD1; V gene: TRBV15; clone size: -; J gene: TRBJ1-4; CDR3 protein: CATSRAGTGASNEKLFF; CDR3 DNA: TGTGCCACCAGCAGAGCGGGTACAGGGGCTTCAAATGAAAAACTGTTTTTT
D gene: -; V gene: TRBV6-6; clone size: once; J gene: TRBJ2-1; CDR3 protein: CASSPRGGSYNEQFF; CDR3 DNA: TGTGCCAGCAGCCCCAGGGGTGGCTCCTACAATGAGCAGTTCTTC
D gene: TRBD1; V gene: TRBV6-5; clone size: -; J gene: TRBJ2-1; CDR3 protein: CATGRQGAFNEQFF; CDR3 DNA: TGTGCCACCGGGAGACAGGGGGCCTTCAATGAGCAGTTCTTC
D gene: TRBD2; V gene: TRBV10-3; clone size: -; J gene: TRBJ2-1; CDR3 protein: CAIRGLAGDEQFF; CDR3 DNA: TGTGCCATCAGGGGACTAGCGGGCGATGAGCAGTTCTTC
D gene: -; V gene: TRBV7-9; clone size: -; J gene: TRBJ1-2; CDR3 protein: CASSLGTDNYGYTF; CDR3 DNA: TGTGCCAGCAGCTTAGGGACAGATAACTATGGCTACACCTTC
D gene: -; V gene: TRBV18; clone size: -; J gene: TRBJ1-2; CDR3 protein: CASSPGGYGYTF; CDR3 DNA: TGTGCCAGCTCACCAGGCGGCTATGGCTACACCTTC
D gene: -; V gene: TRBV5-1; clone size: once; J gene: TRBJ2-7; CDR3 protein: CASSPGHELAEQYF; CDR3 DNA: TGCGCCAGCAGCCCAGGACACGAACTCGCCGAGCAGTACTTC
D gene: TRBD1; V gene: TRBV2; clone size: -; J gene: TRBJ2-3; CDR3 protein: CASRKTGTATILSTDTQYF; CDR3 DNA: TGTGCCAGCAGAAAGACCGGGACAGCGACAATCCTTAGCACAGATACGCAGTATTTT
D gene: -; V gene: TRBV5-3; clone size: few; J gene: TRBJ2-7; CDR3 protein: CARSLALGYSYEQYF; CDR3 DNA: TGTGCCAGAAGCTTGGCCCTCGGGTACTCCTACGAGCAGTACTTC
D gene: TRBD1; V gene: TRBV18; clone size: -; J gene: TRBJ1-3; CDR3 protein: CASSPQTGGLGDTIYF; CDR3 DNA: TGTGCCAGCTCACCACAAACAGGGGGCCTTGGCGACACCATATATTTT
D gene: TRBD2; V gene: TRBV9; clone size: -; J gene: TRBJ2-1; CDR3 protein: CASSPGLAGNNEQFF; CDR3 DNA: TGTGCCAGCAGCCCCGGACTAGCGGGAAACAATGAGCAGTTCTTC
D gene: -; V gene: TRBV28; clone size: few; J gene: TRBJ1-3; CDR3 protein: CASSLGHPSSGNTIYF; CDR3 DNA: TGTGCCAGCAGTTTAGGACACCCATCCTCTGGAAACACCATATATTTT
D gene: TRBD1; V gene: TRBV18; clone size: -; J gene: TRBJ1-1; CDR3 protein: CASSPDQGATEAFF; CDR3 DNA: TGTGCCAGCTCACCGGACCAGGGGGCCACTGAAGCTTTCTTT
D gene: TRBD1; V gene: TRBV28; clone size: -; J gene: TRBJ2-5; CDR3 protein: CASSAGTASETQYF; CDR3 DNA: TGTGCCAGCAGCGCCGGGACAGCGTCAGAGACCCAGTACTTC
D gene: -; V gene: TRBV9; clone size: -; J gene: TRBJ1-4; CDR3 protein: CASSVVPNEKLFF; CDR3 DNA: TGTGCCAGCAGCGTAGTTCCTAATGAAAAACTGTTTTTT
D gene: -; V gene: TRBV5-1; clone size: -; J gene: TRBJ1-1; CDR3 protein: CASSLEPVGTEAFF; CDR3 DNA: TGCGCCAGCAGCTTGGAGCCCGTGGGCACTGAAGCTTTCTTT
D gene: -; V gene: TRBV2; clone size: -; J gene: TRBJ1-1; CDR3 protein: CASRPPLLLDTEAFF; CDR3 DNA: TGTGCCAGCCGTCCCCCCTTATTGTTGGACACTGAAGCTTTCTTT
D gene: -; V gene: TRBV19; clone size: -; J gene: TRBJ2-1; CDR3 protein: CASSMARAWNEQFF; CDR3 DNA: TGTGCCAGTAGTATGGCCAGGGCGTGGAATGAGCAGTTCTTC
D gene: -; V gene: TRBV4-1; clone size: once; J gene: TRBJ2-2; CDR3 protein: CASSHELRGELFF; CDR3 DNA: TGCGCCAGCAGCCACGAACTCAGGGGGGAGCTGTTTTTT